Below are 30 T cell receptor beta chains sequenced from a single sample in a study of cytomegalovirus exposure and HLA in healthy donors. Vbeta (60) and Jbeta (13) primers were used in the PCR. Libraries were prepared by immunoSEQ multiplex PCR; TCRdb keeps only in-frame clonotypes and omits some of them. The table records 180,000 or so clones, around 85% of them present only once. Sequencing was performed on PBMCs. These receptors all stem from a man between 18 and 29 years old in good health and CMV-seropositive.

The chain links TRBV19 to TRBJ1-2, with 10 bases lining up with TRBD1. Germline V gives CDR1 LNHDA, CDR2 SQIVND (reference sequence). There are 17 residues in the CDR3. V lost 9 bases, J lost 0 bases, and 13 bases stayed unmatched. The chain's CDR3 is CASSRGQGSWANYGYTF. CDR3 nucleotides: TGTGCCAGCAGCCGGGGACAGGGGTCCTGGGCTAACTATGGCTACACCTTC.

This rearrangement joins TRBV6-1 to TRBJ2-5, with 7 bases lining up with TRBD2. The CDR3 length is 15 residues. Germline loops: CDR1 MNHNS, CDR2 SASEGT. V lost 2 bases and J lost 0; bases outside the gene matches: 3. In DNA form, the CDR3 reads TGTGCCAGCAGTGAACTACTAGCGTACCAAGAGACCCAGTACTTC. Translating it yields CASSELLAYQETQYF.

V and J are TRBV12-5 and TRBJ2-5, with D unresolved. V lost 5 bases and J 2 bases, leaving 3 bases between the germline ends. This CDR3 has 11 residues. Germline V CDR1 and CDR2: LGHNT, FRNRAP. The CDR3 here is CASGPQETQYF. As DNA, the CDR3 is TGTGCTAGTGGTCCACAAGAGACCCAGTACTTC.

The chain has TRBV9 and TRBJ1-4, with TRBD1 as a possible D gene (5 bases). V was shortened by 0 bases and J by 5 bases, with 11 bases between the two germline ends. The germline CDR1 and CDR2 sequences are SGDLS and YYNGEE. The CDR3 contains 15 residues. CDR3 sequence (DNA): TGTGCCAGCAGCGTAGAAGGGGCCATGAATGAAAAACTGTTTTTT. Translation gives CASSVEGAMNEKLFF.

The chain has TRBV5-5 and TRBJ2-7; 9 bases match TRBD1. Germline V CDR1 and CDR2: SGHKS, YYEKEE (reference sequence). V was pared by 3 bases and J by 2 bases, with 9 bases of the junction left unmatched. The CDR3 runs to 16 residues. CDR3 loop: CASSSNGGTGTYEQYF. Written as DNA, the CDR3 is TGTGCCAGCAGCTCAAACGGAGGGACAGGGACCTACGAGCAGTACTTC.

The J gene is TRBJ2-1, the V gene TRBV5-1; 7 bases agree with TRBD2. The CDR3 contains 14 residues. Germline-derived CDR1 and CDR2 are SGHRS and YFSETQ. V shed 0 bases and J 9 bases; nucleotides not matched to a gene: 6. Here the CDR3 reads CASSLDRLALEQFF. The CDR3 coding sequence is TGCGCCAGCAGCTTGGACAGACTAGCACTTGAGCAGTTCTTC.

V gene TRBV27 combines with J gene TRBJ2-1; 8 bases line up with TRBD2. This CDR3 comprises 15 residues. From germline, CDR1 is MNHEY and CDR2 SMNVEV (reference sequence). J gave up 7 bases and V 3 bases, and 8 bases lay outside the gene matches. The CDR3 protein is CASSFLFAGGNEQFF. DNA of the CDR3: TGTGCCAGCAGTTTTCTATTTGCGGGGGGAAATGAGCAGTTCTTC.

The chain links TRBV2 to TRBJ2-4; 7 bases agree with TRBD1. Germline CDR1 is SNHLY and CDR2 is FYNNEI. This CDR3 region has 15 residues. Trimming cost V 8 bases and J 4 bases; bases outside gene matches: 11. The CDR3 sequence: CASLREVTGKNIQYF. CDR3 sequence (DNA): TGTGCCAGCCTGAGGGAAGTGACAGGGAAAAACATTCAGTACTTC. Full variable domain (remainder filled in from reference TRBV2 and TRBJ2-4): EPEVTQTPSHQVTQMGQEVILRCVPISNHLYFYWYRQILGQKVEFLVSFYNNEISEKSEIFDDQFSVERPDGSNFTLKIRSTKLEDSAMYFCASLREVTGKNIQYFGAGTRLSVL.

This rearrangement joins TRBV10-3 to TRBJ1-1; TRBD1 matches 9 bases. Trimming took 3 bases from V and 6 from J; bases not matched to a gene: 5. Germline lookup yields CDR1 ENHRY and CDR2 SYGVKD. The CDR3 loop spans 14 amino acids. The CDR3 DNA sequence: TGTGCCATCAGTGATACAGGGGGCCGGGCTGAAGCTTTCTTT. Translation gives CAISDTGGRAEAFF.

This rearrangement joins TRBV6-1 to TRBJ1-1, with D unresolved. The CDR3 runs to 13 residues. V lost 5 bases to trimming and J lost 1 base, with 8 bases between them. The germline gives CDR1 MNHNS, CDR2 SASEGT. Here the CDR3 reads CASSKGENTEAFF. The CDR3 DNA follows: TGTGCCAGCAGTAAGGGAGAGAACACTGAAGCTTTCTTT.

This clone occurred once. V gene TRBV28 combines with J gene TRBJ1-3; 8 bases map to TRBD1. The CDR3 extends over 18 amino acids. The trim removed 3 bases at V and 7 bases at J, leaving 17 bases unmatched. From germline, CDR1 is MDHEN and CDR2 SYDVKM. CDR3 sequence: CASSFSIIADREWNTIYF. The CDR3 DNA reads TGTGCCAGCAGTTTCTCCATCATCGCGGACAGGGAGTGGAACACCATATATTTT.

The CDR3 loop reads CASSTGREQYF. DNA for the CDR3: TGTGCCAGCAGCACGGGGAGGGAGCAGTACTTC. The chain employs TRBV27 and TRBJ2-5, with 7 positions matching TRBD2. Looked up from germline, CDR1 is MNHEY and CDR2 is SMNVEV (reference sequence). Trimming took 6 bases from V and 11 from J; bases not matched to a gene: 6. This CDR3 region has 11 residues.

In DNA, the CDR3 is TGCAGCGTAGGACAGGGAGGTGGCTACACCTTC. Translating gives CSVGQGGGYTF. The chain recombines TRBV29-1 with TRBJ1-2; 8 bases are a match to TRBD1. The CDR3 covers 11 residues. Per germline, CDR1 SQVTM and CDR2 ANQGSEA. The junction had 4 bases not matched to a gene; V was cut back by 6 bases and J by 7 bases. Complete variable domain (other parts from reference TRBV29-1 and TRBJ1-2): SAVISQKPSRDICQRGTSLTIQCQVDSQVTMMFWYRQQPGQSLTLIATANQGSEATYESGFVIDKFPISRPNLTFSTLTVSNMSPEDSSIYLCSVGQGGGYTFGSGTRLTVV.

The genes are TRBV14 and TRBJ2-1; tentative D call: TRBD2 (6 bases). V was clipped by 4 bases and J by 7 bases, with 17 bases between them. Germline V CDR1 and CDR2: SGHDN, FVKESK. The CDR3 spans 15 residues. The CDR3 DNA reads as TGTGCCAGCAGCCCCAGTGGCGGGGCGGGTAATGAGCAGTTCTTC. This encodes CASSPSGGAGNEQFF. The entire variable domain, with the rest obtained from reference TRBV14 and TRBJ2-1, is as follows: EAGVTQFPSHSVIEKGQTVTLRCDPISGHDNLYWYRRVMGKEIKFLLHFVKESKQDESGMPNNRFLAERTGGTYSTLKVQPAELEDSGVYFCASSPSGGAGNEQFFGPGTRLTVL.

This clone was picked up one time. The CDR3 protein is CARDRESTGELFF. The CDR3 nucleotides read TGTGCACGGGACAGGGAGAGCACCGGGGAGCTGTTTTTT. The V and J genes are TRBV30 and TRBJ2-2, with 9 bases identical to TRBD1. The CDR3 consists of 13 residues. The germline CDR1 and CDR2 sequences are GTSNPN and SVGIG (reference sequence).

V is TRBV29-1 and J is TRBJ2-5, with 7 bases that match TRBD1. The J call is uncertain, as TRBJ2-7 better fits the DNA end. Germline CDR1 SQVTM, CDR2 ANQGSEA. The length of the CDR3 is 11 residues. The DNA of the CDR3 is TGCAGCACAGGGGACTCCTACGAGCAGTACTTC. Its translation: CSTGDSYEQYF.

V usage is TRBV6-6 and J usage is TRBJ2-7; D may be TRBD2 (6 bases). Per germline, CDR1 MNHNY and CDR2 SVGAGI (reference sequence). The V end lost 0 bases, the J end lost 4 bases, and 13 bases lay between the germline ends. The CDR3 runs to 15 residues. Here the CDR3 reads CASSYSGEAAYEQYF. CDR3 sequence (DNA): TGTGCCAGCAGTTACTCGGGGGAGGCCGCATACGAGCAGTACTTC.

This chain links TRBV9 with TRBJ2-7; 8 positions agree with TRBD1. The V and J ends lost 1 base and 0 bases, in that order; junction bases with no gene match: 15. Germline V gene lookup returns CDR1 SGDLS and CDR2 YYNGEE. This CDR3 is built from 19 residues. Written as DNA, the CDR3 is TGTGCCAGCAGCGTAAGTCCGGACAGGGCCGGAGTAAGCTCCTACGAGCAGTACTTC. It yields the protein CASSVSPDRAGVSSYEQYF. The variable domain in full, with the rest retrieved from reference TRBV9 and TRBJ2-7, is DSGVTQTPKHLITATGQRVTLRCSPRSGDLSVYWYQQSLDQGLQFLIQYYNGEERAKGNILERFSAQQFPDLHSELNLSSLELGDSALYFCASSVSPDRAGVSSYEQYFGPGTRLTVT.

As concerns this clone: Additional DNA sequences in this sample encode the identical CDR3. The chain is built from TRBV11-2 and TRBJ2-5; 11 nucleotides align to TRBD2. The CDR3 has 15 residues. Germline trimming cut 4 bases from V and 3 bases from J; bases unmatched to any gene: 4. Germline CDR1 and CDR2: SGHAT and FQNNGV. In DNA, the CDR3 is TGTGCCAGCAGCTATACTAGCGGGGGTGAAGAGACCCAGTACTTC. Its protein is CASSYTSGGEETQYF.

The chain recombines TRBV5-1 with TRBJ2-4, with TRBD1 matching 8 bases. Germline lookup yields CDR1 SGHRS and CDR2 YFSETQ. The CDR3 consists of 16 residues. The V segment lost 1 base and the J segment 5 bases; nucleotides outside the gene matches: 8. The CDR3 DNA reads as TGCGCCAGCAGCTTGCAGGGGGCGACTGGAGAAAACATTCAGTACTTC. Protein: CASSLQGATGENIQYF.

The CDR3 region is CASSTGSGANVLTF. For the CDR3, the DNA is TGTGCCAGCAGTACAGGCTCTGGGGCCAACGTCCTGACTTTC. The gene calls are TRBV6-5 and TRBJ2-6, with a tentative D call TRBD1 (5 bases). The V end was cut by 5 bases, the J end by 0 bases, with 5 bases between. Germline V CDR1 and CDR2: MNHEY, SVGAGI. The CDR3 covers 14 residues.

This chain links TRBV7-9 with TRBJ1-2, with TRBD1 matching over 8 bases. Germline loops: CDR1 SEHNR, CDR2 FQNEAQ (reference sequence). V gave up 2 bases and J gave up 4 bases; unmatched junction bases: 15. This CDR3 comprises 18 residues. Here the CDR3 DNA reads TGTGCCAGCAGCTTAATAGGGGTGAATGGCAGGGGGCCCTATGGCTACACCTTC. Amino acid sequence: CASSLIGVNGRGPYGYTF.

J is TRBJ2-3 and V is TRBV28; a weak D match, TRBD2 (5 bases). The germline gives CDR1 MDHEN, CDR2 SYDVKM. This CDR3 region has 15 residues. The V end lost 5 bases, the J end lost 2 bases, and 14 bases lay between the germline ends. The CDR3 DNA follows: TGTGCCAGCAGTAGCGGTGGGCAGACCACAGATACGCAGTATTTT. Translation: CASSSGGQTTDTQYF.

This clone was observed a single time. The chain uses TRBV28 and TRBJ1-2, with D possibly being TRBD1 (5 bases). Deletions cut 2 bases from V and 8 bases from J, with 15 bases between. In germline, CDR1 is MDHEN, CDR2 SYDVKM. The CDR3 extends over 14 amino acids. Here the CDR3 reads CASSLLRDWVGYTF. The CDR3 DNA reads TGTGCCAGCAGTTTACTCAGGGATTGGGTCGGCTACACCTTC.

This rearrangement joins TRBV27 to TRBJ2-1; no reliable D call. The length of the CDR3 is 13 residues. The germline gives CDR1 MNHEY, CDR2 SMNVEV (reference sequence). V was pared by 2 bases and J by 8 bases, with 10 bases between. The CDR3 DNA is TGTGCCAGCAGTTTAACTCCGCTCTATGAGCAGTTCTTC. It codes for CASSLTPLYEQFF.

With regard to this clone: Lacking the conserved final phenylalanine or tryptophan, this CDR3 likely reflects a read error. The rearrangement links TRBV7-8 to TRBJ2-4, with TRBD1 matching over 7 bases. This CDR3 is 15 amino acids long. The V segment lost 5 bases and the J segment 1 base; nucleotides outside the gene matches: 5. Germline lookup yields CDR1 SGHVS and CDR2 FQNEAQ. The CDR3 reads CASSPLQGAKNIQYL. In DNA, the CDR3 is TGTGCCAGCAGCCCCCTACAGGGGGCCAAAAACATTCAGTACCTC.

The chain links TRBV4-1 to TRBJ2-3, with 11 bases aligning to TRBD2. The germline CDR1 and CDR2 sequences are MGHRA and YSYEKL. The CDR3 has 16 residues. Trimming cost V 4 bases and J 0 bases; bases outside gene matches: 3. CDR3 protein: CASSRLAGGSTDTQYF. CDR3 in DNA: TGCGCCAGCAGCCGCCTAGCGGGGGGCAGCACAGATACGCAGTATTTT.

This sequence joins TRBV21-1 and TRBJ2-1; the D segment call TRBD2 is taken from the table without a DNA check. TRBV21-1 is listed as a pseudogene. The CDR3 has 17 amino acids. This chain's CDR3 is CASSRGLAGGCTNEQFF. The CDR3 coding sequence is TGTGCCAGCAGCAGAGGACTAGCGGGGGGTTGTACAAATGAGCAGTTCTTC.

DNA of the CDR3: TGCGCCAGCAGCTGGAGGGGACAGGACCAAGAGACCCAGTACTTC. This gives the protein CASSWRGQDQETQYF. The chain is built from TRBV5-1 and TRBJ2-5; 8 bases map to TRBD1. With V trimmed by 3 bases and J by 0 bases, 4 bases remained unmatched. The CDR3 has 15 amino acids. The germline V gene encodes CDR1 SGHRS and CDR2 YFSETQ.

The gene calls are TRBV27 and TRBJ1-6, with unresolved D. Germline CDR1 and CDR2: MNHEY and SMNVEV (reference sequence). The CDR3 totals 17 residues. The ends were cut back, 0 bases at V and 0 bases at J, with 9 bases in the middle. CDR3 coding DNA: TGTGCCAGCAGTTTATCGGCCCCAAGCTCCTATAATTCACCCCTCCACTTT. This sequence encodes CASSLSAPSSYNSPLHF.